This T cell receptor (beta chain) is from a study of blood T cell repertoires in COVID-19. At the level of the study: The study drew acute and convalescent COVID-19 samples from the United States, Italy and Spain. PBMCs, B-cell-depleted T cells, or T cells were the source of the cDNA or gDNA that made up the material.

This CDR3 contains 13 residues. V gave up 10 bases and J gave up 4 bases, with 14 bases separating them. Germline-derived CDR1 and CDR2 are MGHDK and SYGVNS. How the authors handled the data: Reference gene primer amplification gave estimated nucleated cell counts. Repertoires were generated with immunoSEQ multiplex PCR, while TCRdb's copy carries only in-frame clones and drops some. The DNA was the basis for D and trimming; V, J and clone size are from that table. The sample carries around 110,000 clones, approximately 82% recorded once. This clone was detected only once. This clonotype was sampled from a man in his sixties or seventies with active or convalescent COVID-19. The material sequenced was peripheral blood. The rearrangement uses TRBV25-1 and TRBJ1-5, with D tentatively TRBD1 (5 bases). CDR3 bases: TGTGCCACCTCAATGGGGCGGAATCAGCCCCAGCATTTT. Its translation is CATSMGRNQPQHF.